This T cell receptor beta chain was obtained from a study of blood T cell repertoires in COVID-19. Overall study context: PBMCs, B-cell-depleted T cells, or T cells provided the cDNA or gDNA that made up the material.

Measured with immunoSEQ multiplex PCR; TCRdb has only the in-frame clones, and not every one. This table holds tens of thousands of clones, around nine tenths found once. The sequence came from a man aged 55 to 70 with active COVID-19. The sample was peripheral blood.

For the CDR3, the DNA is TGTGCCAGCAGCCAATGGAGGCCAACTAATGAAAAACTGTTTTTT. Its protein is CASSQWRPTNEKLFF. The V and J genes are TRBV3-1 (or the pseudogene TRBV3-2) and TRBJ1-4; no reliable D call. There are 15 residues in the CDR3. Germline V gene data show CDR1 as LGHDT and CDR2 as YNNKEL (reference sequence). With 2 bases removed from V and 0 bases from J, the gap between germline ends came to 7 bases.